The rows below give T cell receptor beta chains drawn from one sample of a study of blood T cell repertoires in COVID-19. TCRdb keeps only in-frame clones here, not all; method: immunoSEQ multiplex PCR. The profile covers 200,000 to 300,000 clones, with about nine tenths appearing a single time and roughly 2.6% taken by the ten largest. Source material: PBMCs or T cells enriched from blood (not recorded which). These receptors all come from a woman in her twenties or thirties with acute COVID-19. CDR3s leave out the opening cysteine and the closing phenylalanine or tryptophan. A D gene is named only where the DNA matches it firmly. Some rows have no size entry. The others give once, few or many, or a class for an expanded clone.

J | size | V | D | CDR3
TRBJ1-1 | NA | TRBV7-9 | NA | ASSDGGNTEAF
TRBJ2-7 | NA | TRBV7-9 | NA | ASSSREIEQY
TRBJ2-2 | NA | TRBV5-6 | NA | ASSTMADSANTGELF
TRBJ1-1 | NA | TRBV29-1 | TRBD1 | SGDREGGEAF
TRBJ2-5 | NA | TRBV10-2 | TRBD1 | ASREGQGVTETQY
TRBJ2-6 | NA | TRBV19 | NA | ASSSGFGANVLT
TRBJ1-2 | NA | TRBV19 | NA | ASSTGPDYGYT
TRBJ1-3 | NA | TRBV6-1 | NA | ASSEGLGNTIY
TRBJ1-1 | NA | TRBV9 | NA | ASSVELNTEAF
TRBJ1-6 | NA | TRBV5-1 | NA | ASSLEARGISSDSPLH
TRBJ2-7 | once | TRBV12-3/TRBV12-4 | NA | ASSSKYEQY
TRBJ2-7 | NA | TRBV7-9 | TRBD1 | ASSEPGQGFNVEQY
TRBJ1-1 | few | TRBV7-9 | NA | ASSPLVRITEAF
TRBJ2-2 | NA | TRBV5-1 | NA | ASRMAYTGELF
TRBJ2-7 | NA | TRBV7-6 | NA | ASSPGWGSDEQY
TRBJ1-1 | NA | TRBV7-8 | NA | ASSLVADRQAF
TRBJ1-4 | NA | TRBV27 | NA | ASSFLTRAGKLF
TRBJ1-3 | NA | TRBV6-5 | TRBD1 | ASSYSRTGTGNTIY
TRBJ2-7 | NA | TRBV29-1 | NA | SVEDDSSYEQY
TRBJ1-6 | NA | TRBV27 | NA | ASSFLGGGNSPLH
TRBJ1-2 | NA | TRBV11-2 | TRBD1 | ASSLDQRGLYGYT
TRBJ2-5 | NA | TRBV12-3/TRBV12-4 | TRBD1 | ASSLQGQETQY
TRBJ2-7 | NA | TRBV6-6 | NA | ASSYSAGEGYEQY
TRBJ1-1 | NA | TRBV7-8 | NA | ASSFRDTEAF
TRBJ1-4 | NA | TRBV7-6 | TRBD1 | ASSQHGTGYEKLF